Each of the 17 T cell receptor beta chains below was sequenced from the same sample in a study of cytomegalovirus exposure and HLA in healthy donors. Vbeta (60) and Jbeta (13) primers were used in the PCR. The table came from immunoSEQ multiplex PCR; TCRdb's copy has only in-frame clones and leaves some out. The sample has roughly 190,000 clones, 79% seen once. Sequenced: PBMCs. These receptor sequences come from a girl between 5 and 17 years old in good health and CMV-seropositive.

This chain links TRBV4-3 with TRBJ1-4, with 12 nucleotides matching TRBD1. Germline values: CDR1 LGHNA, CDR2 YSLEER. V was pared by 0 bases and J by 8 bases, with 10 bases of the junction left unmatched. The CDR3 runs to 18 residues. The CDR3 reads CASSQEGGQGAGWEKLFF. CDR3 sequence (DNA): TGCGCCAGCAGCCAAGAAGGGGGACAGGGGGCAGGCTGGGAAAAACTGTTTTTT.

This CDR3 is CASSPRDRGSSYGYTF. The CDR3, as DNA: TGTGCCAGTAGTCCCCGGGACAGGGGTTCCAGCTATGGCTACACCTTC. The chain links TRBV19 to TRBJ1-2; TRBD1 aligns across 10 bases. Germline loops: CDR1 LNHDA, CDR2 SQIVND (reference sequence). The length of the CDR3 is 16 residues. Trimming took 5 bases from V and 4 from J; bases not matched to a gene: 10.

The chain uses TRBV9 and TRBJ1-3, with D perhaps matching TRBD1 (6 bases). From germline, CDR1 is SGDLS and CDR2 YYNGEE. CDR3 length: 15 amino acids. Trimming cost V 0 bases and J 8 bases, with 15 bases left between them. The DNA of the CDR3 is TGTGCCAGCAGCGTAGAGGCAGGGGCAGGCGACACCATATATTTT. This sequence encodes CASSVEAGAGDTIYF.

With respect to this clone: Other nucleotide sequences from this sample produce the same CDR3. The rearrangement links TRBV12-5 to TRBJ2-5, with TRBD2 matching over 8 bases. In germline, CDR1 is LGHNT, CDR2 FRNRAP. The CDR3 runs to 17 residues. After removal of 0 bases from V and 2 bases from J, the junction contained 8 bases not matched to a gene. CDR3 coding DNA: TGTGCTAGTGGTTTGGTACGAAGCGGGGGCCGGCAAGAGACCCAGTACTTC. Translated, it gives CASGLVRSGGRQETQYF.

The chain combines TRBV7-8 with TRBJ2-4, with 8 bases fitting TRBD2. The CDR3 loop spans 14 amino acids. V was pared by 4 bases and J by 5 bases, with 4 bases of the junction left unmatched. Germline CDR1 and CDR2: SGHVS and FQNEAQ. The CDR3: CASSSGGGQNIQYF. The CDR3 DNA follows: TGTGCCAGCAGCTCCGGGGGGGGCCAAAACATTCAGTACTTC.

CDR3 DNA: TGTGCCAGCAGCGCCCGGGACAGGGGAGCAGATACGCAGTATTTT. Amino acids: CASSARDRGADTQYF. The genes are TRBV5-6 and TRBJ2-3; 10 bases match TRBD1. Looked up from germline, CDR1 is SGHDT and CDR2 is YYEEEE. The CDR3 length is 15 residues. Unmatched junction bases numbered 6, after V lost 4 bases and J lost 4 bases.

The chain links TRBV15 to TRBJ2-7, with D possibly being TRBD2 (6 bases). Germline V CDR1 and CDR2: LNHNV, YYDKDF (reference sequence). The CDR3 runs to 15 residues. Trimming took 4 bases from V and 3 from J, leaving 16 bases between them. CDR3 amino acids: CATSINRGGIYEQYF. As DNA, the CDR3 is TGTGCCACCAGCATAAATCGGGGCGGGATCTACGAGCAGTACTTC.

This chain uses TRBV19 with TRBJ2-3, with 7 positions matching TRBD2. J was trimmed by 2 bases and V by 7 bases; bases with no gene match: 6. Germline V gene data show CDR1 as LNHDA and CDR2 as SQIVND (reference sequence). The CDR3 has 14 amino acids. CDR3 protein: CASTSGRDTDTQYF. CDR3 in DNA: TGTGCCAGTACCTCGGGGAGGGACACAGATACGCAGTATTTT.

There are a few counts of this clone. The chain carries TRBV10-1 and TRBJ1-3; D is possibly TRBD1 (5 bases). Germline V gene sequence: CDR1 WNHNN, CDR2 SYGVQD (reference sequence). With 2 bases removed from V and 0 bases from J, the gap between germline ends came to 26 bases. This CDR3 has 21 residues. DNA for the CDR3: TGCGCCAGCAGTGAGAAGGACAATAACTCTCTCTTCGCGCGCTCTGGAAACACCATATATTTT. It yields the protein CASSEKDNNSLFARSGNTIYF.

The chain carries TRBV5-1 and TRBJ1-2, with no clear D. CDR3 size: 19 residues. Germline CDR1 and CDR2: SGHRS and YFSETQ. Between the trimmed V and J ends, which lost 1 base and 2 bases, there was a span of 24 bases. CDR3 loop: CASSLHRPLRFGWNYGYTF. DNA of the CDR3: TGCGCCAGCAGCTTGCATCGGCCTCTGAGGTTCGGATGGAACTATGGCTACACCTTC.

This sequence joins TRBV29-1 and TRBJ2-1; possible D gene TRBD2, 6 bases. With 6 bases removed from V and 0 bases from J, the gap between germline ends came to 9 bases. The germline V gene encodes CDR1 SQVTM and CDR2 ANQGSEA. The CDR3 extends over 13 amino acids. CDR3 in amino acids: CSVFGGSYNEQFF. As DNA, the CDR3 is TGCAGCGTATTCGGGGGCTCCTACAATGAGCAGTTCTTC.

This clone was observed a few times. This chain uses TRBV6-6 with TRBJ1-2, with 7 bases that match TRBD1. Germline trimming cut 6 bases from V and 6 bases from J; bases unmatched to any gene: 4. Per germline, CDR1 MNHNY and CDR2 SVGAGI (reference sequence). The length of the CDR3 is 12 residues. CDR3 sequence reads: CASSFTGDGYTF. The CDR3 DNA reads as TGTGCCAGCAGCTTTACAGGGGATGGCTACACCTTC.

The rearrangement links TRBV9 to TRBJ2-5; 8 nucleotides line up with TRBD2. The CDR3 runs to 14 residues. Germline V gene data show CDR1 as SGDLS and CDR2 as YYNGEE. V was pared by 2 bases and J by 2 bases, with 2 bases of the junction left unmatched. In DNA form, the CDR3 reads TGTGCCAGCAGCGTTAGCGGGGCTCAAGAGACCCAGTACTTC. It is translated as CASSVSGAQETQYF. Variable domain in full (rest from reference TRBV9 and TRBJ2-5): DSGVTQTPKHLITATGQRVTLRCSPRSGDLSVYWYQQSLDQGLQFLIQYYNGEERAKGNILERFSAQQFPDLHSELNLSSLELGDSALYFCASSVSGAQETQYFGPGTRLLVL.

This clone was seen a single time. The J gene is TRBJ1-5, the V gene TRBV19; D is ambiguous. CDR3 length: 13 amino acids. Germline loops: CDR1 LNHDA, CDR2 SQIVND (reference sequence). With 2 bases removed from V and 6 bases from J, the gap between germline ends came to 8 bases. CDR3 region: CASSILGTQPQHF. The CDR3 DNA reads TGTGCCAGTAGTATATTGGGCACTCAGCCCCAGCATTTT.

The V gene is TRBV4-2, the J gene TRBJ2-1; 7 bases map to TRBD2. Trimming took 1 base from V and 3 from J; bases not matched to a gene: 6. The CDR3 is 16 amino acids. The germline CDR1 and CDR2 sequences are LGHNA and YNFKEQ. As DNA, the CDR3 is TGTGCCAGCAGCCAAGTTGGGTTAGCGGGCTACAATGAGCAGTTCTTC. This translates into CASSQVGLAGYNEQFF.

The chain links TRBV6-5 to TRBJ1-1; 7 bases line up with TRBD1. The junction had 8 bases not matched to a gene; V was cut back by 5 bases and J by 5 bases. This CDR3 region has 14 residues. Looked up from germline, CDR1 is MNHEY and CDR2 is SVGAGI. CDR3 DNA sequence: TGTGCCAGCAGTGAAGTTCCAGGGGGGACTGAAGCTTTCTTT. This gives the protein CASSEVPGGTEAFF.

This chain connects TRBV27 to TRBJ1-2; TRBD1 matches 8 bases. V was pared by 6 bases and J by 2 bases, with 2 bases of the junction left unmatched. Germline V gene lookup returns CDR1 MNHEY and CDR2 SMNVEV (reference sequence). The CDR3 contains 13 residues. The CDR3 DNA follows: TGTGCCAGCAGCAGGGGGCTAAACTATGGCTACACCTTC. Its protein is CASSRGLNYGYTF.